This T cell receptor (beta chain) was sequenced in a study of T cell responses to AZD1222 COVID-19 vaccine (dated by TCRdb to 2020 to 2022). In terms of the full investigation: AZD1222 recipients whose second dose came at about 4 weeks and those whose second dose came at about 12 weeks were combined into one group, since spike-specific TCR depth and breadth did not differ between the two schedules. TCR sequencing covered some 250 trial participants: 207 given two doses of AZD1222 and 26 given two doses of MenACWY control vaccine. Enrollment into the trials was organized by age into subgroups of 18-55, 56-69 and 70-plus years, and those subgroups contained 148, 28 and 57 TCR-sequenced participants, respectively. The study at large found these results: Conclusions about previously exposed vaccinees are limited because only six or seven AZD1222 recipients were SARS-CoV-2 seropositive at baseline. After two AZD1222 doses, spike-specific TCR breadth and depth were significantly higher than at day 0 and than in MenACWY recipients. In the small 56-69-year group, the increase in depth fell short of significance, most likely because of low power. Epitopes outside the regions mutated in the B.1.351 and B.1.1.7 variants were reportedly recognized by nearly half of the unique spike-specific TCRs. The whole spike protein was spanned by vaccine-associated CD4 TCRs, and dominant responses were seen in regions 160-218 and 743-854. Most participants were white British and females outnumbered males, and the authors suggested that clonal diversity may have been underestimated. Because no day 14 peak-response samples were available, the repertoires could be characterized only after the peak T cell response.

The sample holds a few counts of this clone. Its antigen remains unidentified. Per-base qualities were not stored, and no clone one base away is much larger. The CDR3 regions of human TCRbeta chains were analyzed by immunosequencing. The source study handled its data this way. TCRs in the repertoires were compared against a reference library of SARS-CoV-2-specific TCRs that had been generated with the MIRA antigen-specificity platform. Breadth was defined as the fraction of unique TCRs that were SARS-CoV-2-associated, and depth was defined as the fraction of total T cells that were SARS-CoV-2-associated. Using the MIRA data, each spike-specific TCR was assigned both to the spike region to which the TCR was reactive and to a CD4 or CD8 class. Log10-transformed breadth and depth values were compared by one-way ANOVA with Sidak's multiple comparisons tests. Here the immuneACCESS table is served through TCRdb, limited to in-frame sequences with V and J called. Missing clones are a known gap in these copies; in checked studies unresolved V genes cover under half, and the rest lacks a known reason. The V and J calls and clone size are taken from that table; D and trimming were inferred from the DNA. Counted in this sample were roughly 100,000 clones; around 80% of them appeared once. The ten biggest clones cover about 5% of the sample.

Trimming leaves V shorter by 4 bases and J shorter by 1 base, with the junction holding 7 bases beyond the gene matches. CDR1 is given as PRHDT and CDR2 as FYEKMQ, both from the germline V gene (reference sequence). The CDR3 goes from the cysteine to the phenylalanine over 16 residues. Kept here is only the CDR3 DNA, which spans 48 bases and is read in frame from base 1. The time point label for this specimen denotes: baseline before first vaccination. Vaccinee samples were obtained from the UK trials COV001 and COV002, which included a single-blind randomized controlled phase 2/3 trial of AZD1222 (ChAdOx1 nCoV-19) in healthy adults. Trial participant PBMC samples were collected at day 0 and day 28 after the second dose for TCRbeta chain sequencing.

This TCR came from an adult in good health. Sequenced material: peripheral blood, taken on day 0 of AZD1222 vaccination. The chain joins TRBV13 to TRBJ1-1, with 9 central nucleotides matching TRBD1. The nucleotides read TGTGCCAGCAGCTCTGGACAGGGGAGGAGGAACACTGAAGCTTTCTTT. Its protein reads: CASSSGQGRRNTEAFF. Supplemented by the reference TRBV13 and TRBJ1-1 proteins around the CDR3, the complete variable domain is AAGVIQSPRHLIKEKRETATLKCYPIPRHDTVYWYQQGPGQDPQFLISFYEKMQSDKGSIPDRFSAQQFSDYHSELNMSSLELGDSALYFCASSSGQGRRNTEAFFGQGTRLTVV.